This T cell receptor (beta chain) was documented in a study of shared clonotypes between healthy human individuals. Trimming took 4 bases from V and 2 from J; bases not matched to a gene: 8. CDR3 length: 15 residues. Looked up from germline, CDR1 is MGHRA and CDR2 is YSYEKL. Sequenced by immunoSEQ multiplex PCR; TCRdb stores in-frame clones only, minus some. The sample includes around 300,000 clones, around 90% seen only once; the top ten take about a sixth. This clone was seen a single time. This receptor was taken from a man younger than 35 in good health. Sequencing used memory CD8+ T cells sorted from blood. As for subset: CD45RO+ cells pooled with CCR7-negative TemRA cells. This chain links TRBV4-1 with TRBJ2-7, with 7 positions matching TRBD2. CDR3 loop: CASSLGASGTYEQYF. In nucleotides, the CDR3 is TGCGCCAGCAGCCTAGGGGCTAGCGGTACCTACGAGCAGTACTTC.